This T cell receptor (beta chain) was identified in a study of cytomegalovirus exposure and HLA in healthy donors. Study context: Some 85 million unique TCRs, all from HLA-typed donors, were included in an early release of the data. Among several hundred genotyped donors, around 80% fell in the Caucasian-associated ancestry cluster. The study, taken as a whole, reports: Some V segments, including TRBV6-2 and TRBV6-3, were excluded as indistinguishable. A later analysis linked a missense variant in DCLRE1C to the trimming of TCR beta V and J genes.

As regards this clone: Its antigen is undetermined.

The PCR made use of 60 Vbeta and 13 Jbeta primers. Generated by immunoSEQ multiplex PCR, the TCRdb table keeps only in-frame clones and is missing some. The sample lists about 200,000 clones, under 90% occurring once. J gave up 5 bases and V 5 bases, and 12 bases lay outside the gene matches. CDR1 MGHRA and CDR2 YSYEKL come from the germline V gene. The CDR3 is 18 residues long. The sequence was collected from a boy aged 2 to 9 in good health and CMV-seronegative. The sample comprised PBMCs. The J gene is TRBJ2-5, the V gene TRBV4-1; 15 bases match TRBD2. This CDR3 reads CASSERTSGGAWIETQYF. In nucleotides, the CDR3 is TGCGCCAGCAGCGAAAGGACTAGCGGGGGGGCGTGGATTGAGACCCAGTACTTC.